The subject of this entry is one T cell receptor (beta chain). No antigen is known for it. TCRdb redid the calling of the RT-PCR reads with MiXCR, one entry per CDR3 protein. Found here are hundreds of thousands of distinct CDR3 sequences, around 25% of them singletons; the top ten hold 1.9%. The data were taken from a study of response to subunit inactivated influenza vaccine. Study-level findings and limits: Seasonal influenza vaccination, on each occasion, was suggested by the authors to recruit few new T cells.

Trimming cost V 1 base and J 9 bases; bases outside gene matches: 4. CDR3 length: 14 residues. From germline, CDR1 is MDHEN and CDR2 SYDVKM. The chain joins TRBV28 to TRBJ2-1, with 9 bases matching TRBD1. This TCR was recovered from a man aged 50 to 59 who received an inactivated influenza vaccine. This material consisted of CD4+ T cells sorted from PBMCs, taken 4 to 6 days after vaccination. The CDR3 spells CASSLLDRGSEQFF. The CDR3 nucleotides are TGTGCCAGCAGTTTATTGGACAGGGGAAGTGAGCAGTTCTTC.